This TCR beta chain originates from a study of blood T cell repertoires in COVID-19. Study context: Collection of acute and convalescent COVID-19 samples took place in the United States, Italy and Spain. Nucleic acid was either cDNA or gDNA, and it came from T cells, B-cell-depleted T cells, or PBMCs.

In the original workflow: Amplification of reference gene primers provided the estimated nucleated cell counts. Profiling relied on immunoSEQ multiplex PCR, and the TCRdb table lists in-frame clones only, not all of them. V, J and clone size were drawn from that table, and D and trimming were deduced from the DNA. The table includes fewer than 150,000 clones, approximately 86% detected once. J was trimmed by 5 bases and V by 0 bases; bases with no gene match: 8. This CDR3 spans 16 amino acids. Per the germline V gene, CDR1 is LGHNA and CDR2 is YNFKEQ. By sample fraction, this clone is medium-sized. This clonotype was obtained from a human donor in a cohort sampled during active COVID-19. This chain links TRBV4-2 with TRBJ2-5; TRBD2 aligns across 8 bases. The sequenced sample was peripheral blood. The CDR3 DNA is TGTGCCAGCAGCCAAGATATGTCGGGAGGGCCGGAGACCCAGTACTTC. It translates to CASSQDMSGGPETQYF.